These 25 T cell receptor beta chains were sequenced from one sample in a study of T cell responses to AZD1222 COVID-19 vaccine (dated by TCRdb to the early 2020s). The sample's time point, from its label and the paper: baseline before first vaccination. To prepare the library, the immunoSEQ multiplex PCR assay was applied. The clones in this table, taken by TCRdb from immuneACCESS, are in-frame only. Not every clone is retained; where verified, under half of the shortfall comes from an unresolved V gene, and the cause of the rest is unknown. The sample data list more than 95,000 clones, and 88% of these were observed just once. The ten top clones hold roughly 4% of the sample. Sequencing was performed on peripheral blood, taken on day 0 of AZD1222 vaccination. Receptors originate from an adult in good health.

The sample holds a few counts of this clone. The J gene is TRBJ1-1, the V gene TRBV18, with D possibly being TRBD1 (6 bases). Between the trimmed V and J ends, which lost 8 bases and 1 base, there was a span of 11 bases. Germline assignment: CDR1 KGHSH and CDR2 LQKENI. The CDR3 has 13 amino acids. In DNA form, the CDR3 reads TGTGCCAGCGTACAGGGTAGGAACACTGAAGCTTTCTTT. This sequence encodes CASVQGRNTEAFF.

The CDR3, as DNA: TGTGCCAGCATCTCGGGGGGATCCCACGAGCAGTACTTC. Amino acids: CASISGGSHEQYF. This chain uses TRBV28 with TRBJ2-7; 7 nucleotides agree with TRBD2. V lost 7 bases to trimming and J lost 5 bases; unmatched junction nucleotides: 8. CDR1 and CDR2 (germline): MDHEN, SYDVKM. CDR3 length: 13 amino acids.

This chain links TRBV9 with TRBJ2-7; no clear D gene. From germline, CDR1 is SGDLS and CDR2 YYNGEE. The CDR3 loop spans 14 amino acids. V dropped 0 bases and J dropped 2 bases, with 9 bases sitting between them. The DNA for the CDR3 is TGTGCCAGCAGCGTAGGACTCTTTACCTACGAGCAGTACTTC. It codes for CASSVGLFTYEQYF.

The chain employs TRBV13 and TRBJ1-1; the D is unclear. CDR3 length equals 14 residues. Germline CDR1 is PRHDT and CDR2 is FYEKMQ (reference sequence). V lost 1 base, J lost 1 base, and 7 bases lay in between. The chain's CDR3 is CASSLVRANTEAFF. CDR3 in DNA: TGTGCCAGCAGCTTAGTGAGGGCGAACACTGAAGCTTTCTTT.

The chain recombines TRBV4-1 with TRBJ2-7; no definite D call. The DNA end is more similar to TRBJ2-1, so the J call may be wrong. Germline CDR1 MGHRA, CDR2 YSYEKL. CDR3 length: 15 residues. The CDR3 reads CASSQGMSSYNEQFF. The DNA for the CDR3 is TGCGCCAGCAGCCAGGGGATGAGCTCCTACAATGAGCAGTTCTTC.

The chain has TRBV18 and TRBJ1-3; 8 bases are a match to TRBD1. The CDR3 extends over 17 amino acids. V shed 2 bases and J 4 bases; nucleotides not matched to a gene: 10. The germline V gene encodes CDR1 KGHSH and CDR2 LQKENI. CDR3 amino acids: CASSPAVGQGNGNTIYF. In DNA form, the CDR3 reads TGTGCCAGCTCACCAGCCGTCGGACAGGGAAACGGAAACACCATATATTTT.

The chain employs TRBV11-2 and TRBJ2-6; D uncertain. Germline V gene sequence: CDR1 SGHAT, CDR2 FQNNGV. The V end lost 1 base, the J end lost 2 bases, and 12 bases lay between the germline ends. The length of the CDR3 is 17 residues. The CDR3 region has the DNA TGTGCCAGCAGCTTAGTCCGCGGTAGACCTGGGGCCAACGTCCTGACTTTC. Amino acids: CASSLVRGRPGANVLTF.

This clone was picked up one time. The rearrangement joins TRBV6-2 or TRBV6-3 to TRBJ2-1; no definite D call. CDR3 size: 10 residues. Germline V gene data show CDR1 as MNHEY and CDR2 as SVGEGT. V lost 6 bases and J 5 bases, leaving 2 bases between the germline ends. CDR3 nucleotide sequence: TGTGCCAGCAGCCACAATGAGCAGTTCTTC. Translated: CASSHNEQFF.

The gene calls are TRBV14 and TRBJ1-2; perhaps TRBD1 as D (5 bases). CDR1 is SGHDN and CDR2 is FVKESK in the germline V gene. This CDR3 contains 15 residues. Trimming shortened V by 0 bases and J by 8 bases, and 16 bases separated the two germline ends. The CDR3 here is CASSQDPGRASGYTF. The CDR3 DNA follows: TGTGCCAGCAGCCAAGATCCGGGCAGGGCAAGCGGCTACACCTTC.

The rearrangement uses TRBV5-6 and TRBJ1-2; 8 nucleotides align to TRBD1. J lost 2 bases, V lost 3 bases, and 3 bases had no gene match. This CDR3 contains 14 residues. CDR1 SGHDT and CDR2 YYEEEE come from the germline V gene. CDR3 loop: CASSSDRVNYGYTF. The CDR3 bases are TGTGCCAGCAGCTCGGACAGGGTAAACTATGGCTACACCTTC.

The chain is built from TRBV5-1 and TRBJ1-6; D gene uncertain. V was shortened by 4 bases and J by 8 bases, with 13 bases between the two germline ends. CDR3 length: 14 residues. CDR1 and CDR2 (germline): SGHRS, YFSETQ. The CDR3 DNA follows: TGCGCCAGCAGCCTGACACTCACGGATTCACCCCTCCACTTT. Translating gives CASSLTLTDSPLHF. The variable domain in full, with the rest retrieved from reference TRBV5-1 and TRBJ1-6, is KAGVTQTPRYLIKTRGQQVTLSCSPISGHRSVSWYQQTPGQGLQFLFEYFSETQRNKGNFPGRFSGRQFSNSRSEMNVSTLELGDSALYLCASSLTLTDSPLHFGNGTRLTVT.

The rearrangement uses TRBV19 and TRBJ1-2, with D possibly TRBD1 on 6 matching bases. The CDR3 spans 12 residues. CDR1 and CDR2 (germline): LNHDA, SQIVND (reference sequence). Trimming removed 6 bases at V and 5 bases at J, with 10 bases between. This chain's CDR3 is CASSRDKYGYTF. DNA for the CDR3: TGTGCCAGTAGCCGGGACAAGTATGGCTACACCTTC.

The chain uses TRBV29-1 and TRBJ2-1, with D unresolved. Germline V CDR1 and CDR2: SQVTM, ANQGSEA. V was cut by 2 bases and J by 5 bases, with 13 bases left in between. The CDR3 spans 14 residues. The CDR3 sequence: CSVEHRTSNNEQFF. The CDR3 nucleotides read TGCAGCGTTGAACACAGAACATCGAACAATGAGCAGTTCTTC.

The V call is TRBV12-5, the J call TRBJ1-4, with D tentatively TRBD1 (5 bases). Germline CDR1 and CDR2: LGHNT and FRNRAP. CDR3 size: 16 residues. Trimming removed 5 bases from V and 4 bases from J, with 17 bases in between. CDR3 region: CASGVGPGTGNEKLFF. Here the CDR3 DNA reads TGTGCTAGTGGTGTGGGACCCGGTACCGGTAATGAAAAACTGTTTTTT.

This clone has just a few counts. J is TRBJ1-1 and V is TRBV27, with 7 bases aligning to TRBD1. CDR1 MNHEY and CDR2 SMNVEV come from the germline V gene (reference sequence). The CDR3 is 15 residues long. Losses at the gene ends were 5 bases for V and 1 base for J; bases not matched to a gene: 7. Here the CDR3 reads CASSLNRGPNTEAFF. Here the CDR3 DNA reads TGTGCCAGCAGTCTGAACAGGGGACCGAACACTGAAGCTTTCTTT.

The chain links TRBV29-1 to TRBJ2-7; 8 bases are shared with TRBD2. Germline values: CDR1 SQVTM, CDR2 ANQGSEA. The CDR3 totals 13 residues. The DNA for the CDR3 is TGCAGTTATAGGGGACTAGTGGGTTACGAGCAGTACTTC. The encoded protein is CSYRGLVGYEQYF.

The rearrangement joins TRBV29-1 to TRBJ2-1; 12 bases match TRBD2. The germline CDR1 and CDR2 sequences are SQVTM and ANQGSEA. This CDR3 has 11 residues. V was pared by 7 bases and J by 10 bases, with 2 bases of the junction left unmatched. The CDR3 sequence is CSGTSGKEQFF. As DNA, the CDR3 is TGCAGCGGGACTAGCGGGAAGGAGCAGTTCTTC.

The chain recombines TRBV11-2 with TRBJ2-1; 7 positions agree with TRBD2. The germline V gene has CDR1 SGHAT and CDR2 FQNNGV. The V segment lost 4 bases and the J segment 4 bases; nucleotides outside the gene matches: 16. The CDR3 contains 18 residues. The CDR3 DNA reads TGTGCCAGCAGCTCGACCCATAGGGGACGGGGGGTTTACAATGAGCAGTTCTTC. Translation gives CASSSTHRGRGVYNEQFF.

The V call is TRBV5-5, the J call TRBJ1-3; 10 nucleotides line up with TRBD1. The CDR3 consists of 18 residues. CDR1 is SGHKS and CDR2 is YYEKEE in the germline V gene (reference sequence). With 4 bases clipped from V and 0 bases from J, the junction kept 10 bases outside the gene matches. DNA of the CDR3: TGTGCCAGCAGCGTGGGGGGGACAGGGGTCAGCTCTGGAAACACCATATATTTT. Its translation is CASSVGGTGVSSGNTIYF.

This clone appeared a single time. CDR3 bases: TGCGCCAGCAGCCAATCGGACAGGGTCGTCACTGAAGCTTTCTTT. Translated: CASSQSDRVVTEAFF. The chain uses TRBV4-1 and TRBJ1-1; 8 bases are shared with TRBD1. The V segment lost 2 bases and the J segment 4 bases; nucleotides outside the gene matches: 6. Per the germline V gene, CDR1 is MGHRA and CDR2 is YSYEKL. This CDR3 has 15 amino acids.

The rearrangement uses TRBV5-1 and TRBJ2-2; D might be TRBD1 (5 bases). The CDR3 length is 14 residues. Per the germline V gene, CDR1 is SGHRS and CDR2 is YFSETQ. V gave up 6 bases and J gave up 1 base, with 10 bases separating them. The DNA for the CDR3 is TGCGCCAGCAAGGGGCTAGAGAACACCGGGGAGCTGTTTTTT. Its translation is CASKGLENTGELFF.

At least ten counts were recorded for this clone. The CDR3 region has the DNA TGTGCCAGCAGCCCGGACCGGGACGGATCCTACGAGCAGTACTTC. It yields the protein CASSPDRDGSYEQYF. The chain couples TRBV4-2 to TRBJ2-7, with D perhaps given as TRBD1 or TRBD2 (5 bases each). V shed 4 bases and J shed 1 base, with 14 bases lying between them. Germline V CDR1 and CDR2: LGHNA, YNFKEQ. This CDR3 is built from 15 residues.

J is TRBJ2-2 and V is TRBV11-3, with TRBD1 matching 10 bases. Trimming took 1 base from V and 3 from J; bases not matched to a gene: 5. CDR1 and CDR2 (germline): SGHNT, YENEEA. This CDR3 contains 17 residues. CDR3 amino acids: CASSLAPGQGYTGELFF. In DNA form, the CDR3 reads TGTGCCAGCAGCTTAGCCCCGGGACAGGGGTACACCGGGGAGCTGTTTTTT.

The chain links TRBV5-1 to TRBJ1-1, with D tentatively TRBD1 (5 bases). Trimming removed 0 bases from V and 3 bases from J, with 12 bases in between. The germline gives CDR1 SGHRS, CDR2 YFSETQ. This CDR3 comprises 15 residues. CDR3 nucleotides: TGCGCCAGCAGCTTGGTCGGGAAAGGGGACACTGAAGCTTTCTTT. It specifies CASSLVGKGDTEAFF.

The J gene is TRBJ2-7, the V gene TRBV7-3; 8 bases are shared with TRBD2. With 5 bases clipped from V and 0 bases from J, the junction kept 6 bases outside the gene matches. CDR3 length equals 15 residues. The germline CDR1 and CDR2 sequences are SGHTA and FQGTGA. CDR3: CASSLLAGFSYEQYF. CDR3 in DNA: TGTGCCAGCAGCCTCTTAGCGGGGTTCTCCTACGAGCAGTACTTC. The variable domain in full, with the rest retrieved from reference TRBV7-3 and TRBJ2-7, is GAGVSQTPSNKVTEKGKYVELRCDPISGHTALYWYRQSLGQGPEFLIYFQGTGAADDSGLPNDRFFAVRPEGSVSTLKIQRTERGDSAVYLCASSLLAGFSYEQYFGPGTRLTVT.